What follows are 21 T cell receptor beta chains derived from one specimen sequenced in a study of shared T cell receptors in the human thymus. This table comes from immunoSEQ multiplex PCR, and its TCRdb copy is limited to in-frame clones, with some not included. In the table there are approximately 760,000 clones, 70% to 90% of which are singletons. The same data also went into a second study, on human thymus T cells.

Material: thymocytes. Every receptor here comes from a girl under three years old with a congenital heart defect.

This clone occurred once. The chain employs TRBV19 and TRBJ1-1; D uncertain. Germline-derived CDR1 and CDR2 are LNHDA and SQIVND (reference sequence). There are 17 residues in the CDR3. The V end was cut by 3 bases, the J end by 0 bases, with 17 bases between. The CDR3 protein is CASSIQELVPMNTEAFF. As DNA, the CDR3 is TGTGCCAGTAGTATTCAGGAACTAGTTCCCATGAACACTGAAGCTTTCTTT.

This clone came up a few times. This chain connects TRBV9 to TRBJ1-1; TRBD1 matches 9 bases. Germline V gives CDR1 SGDLS, CDR2 YYNGEE. CDR3 length: 15 amino acids. J lost 1 base, V lost 3 bases, and 4 bases had no gene match. The CDR3 nucleotides are TGTGCCAGCAGCGCAGGACAGGGGCCGAACACTGAAGCTTTCTTT. This sequence encodes CASSAGQGPNTEAFF.

This chain links TRBV6-1 with TRBJ2-5; D unresolved. The CDR3 runs to 9 residues. Germline assignment: CDR1 MNHNS and CDR2 SASEGT. V lost 8 bases, J lost 6 bases, and 4 bases lay in between. The CDR3 coding sequence is TGTGCCAGCGAGAAGACCCAGTACTTC. This sequence encodes CASEKTQYF.

The V call is TRBV6-1, the J call TRBJ2-5; 15 bases are a match to TRBD2. With 3 bases clipped from V and 1 base from J, the junction kept 6 bases outside the gene matches. CDR1 and CDR2 (germline): MNHNS, SASEGT. The CDR3 is 18 amino acids. DNA of the CDR3: TGTGCCAGCAGTGATGTGGGACTAGCGGGGGGTGCCCAAGAGACCCAGTACTTC. Translation gives CASSDVGLAGGAQETQYF.

The CDR3 nucleotides are TGCGCCAGCAGCCTAGGGTTGCAAAAGGGGAAGGAGACCCAGTACTTC. Translating it yields CASSLGLQKGKETQYF. The chain employs TRBV5-1 and TRBJ2-5; D may be TRBD1 (5 bases). The ends were cut back, 4 bases at V and 5 bases at J, with 21 bases in the middle. Germline loops: CDR1 SGHRS, CDR2 YFSETQ. CDR3 length: 16 amino acids.

This chain uses TRBV5-4 with TRBJ2-5; TRBD2 aligns across 10 bases. Looked up from germline, CDR1 is SGHNT and CDR2 is YYREEE (reference sequence). This CDR3 is built from 15 residues. With V trimmed by 4 bases and J by 4 bases, 7 bases remained unmatched. Written as DNA, the CDR3 is TGTGCCAGCAGCCGAGCGGGGGGGGCACCAGAGACCCAGTACTTC. This translates into CASSRAGGAPETQYF.

The J gene is TRBJ1-1, the V gene TRBV5-1; 7 bases map to TRBD1. The V segment lost 4 bases and the J segment 1 base; nucleotides outside the gene matches: 10. The CDR3 is 16 residues long. The germline V gene encodes CDR1 SGHRS and CDR2 YFSETQ. The chain's CDR3 is CASSPDRTGPNTEAFF. The CDR3 DNA reads TGCGCCAGCAGCCCCGACCGGACAGGCCCGAACACTGAAGCTTTCTTT.

This clone was found a few times. The chain is built from TRBV7-9 and TRBJ2-3; TRBD1 matches at 8 bases. CDR3 length: 16 residues. J was trimmed by 2 bases and V by 2 bases; bases with no gene match: 6. Germline V gene sequence: CDR1 SEHNR, CDR2 FQNEAQ (reference sequence). The CDR3 spells CASSLTWTGSTDTQYF. CDR3 DNA: TGTGCCAGCAGCTTAACCTGGACAGGGTCCACAGATACGCAGTATTTT.

This chain uses TRBV28 with TRBJ1-5; no firm D call. Between the trimmed V and J ends, which lost 7 bases and 9 bases, there was a span of 25 bases. Germline V lookup: CDR1 MDHEN, CDR2 SYDVKM. This CDR3 has 16 residues. CDR3 region: CASTKPGRAVIGPQHF. CDR3 DNA: TGTGCCAGCACTAAACCTGGGCGGGCGGTGATAGGGCCCCAGCATTTT.

The chain combines TRBV5-8 with TRBJ1-5; the D is unclear. The CDR3 length is 17 residues. Trimming left V 1 base short and J 2 bases short, with 16 bases between. CDR1 is SGHTS and CDR2 is YDEGEE in the germline V gene. The CDR3 region has the DNA TGTGCCAGCAGCTTGACGGGAAGGAAGATGGGCAATCAGCCCCAGCATTTT. Amino acids: CASSLTGRKMGNQPQHF.

V is TRBV5-1 and J is TRBJ2-3; 15 bases map to TRBD2. The germline V gene encodes CDR1 SGHRS and CDR2 YFSETQ. The CDR3 totals 18 residues. The trim removed 4 bases at V and 2 bases at J, leaving 8 bases unmatched. CDR3 protein: CASSPGTSGGTYTDTQYF. CDR3 DNA sequence: TGCGCCAGCAGCCCCGGGACTAGCGGGGGGACCTACACAGATACGCAGTATTTT.

The chain joins TRBV6-5 to TRBJ1-1, with a weak D call TRBD1 (6 bases). The germline gives CDR1 MNHEY, CDR2 SVGAGI. CDR3 length: 16 residues. The V gene lost 0 bases and the J gene lost 5 bases, with 16 bases spanning the gap. The CDR3 bases are TGTGCCAGCAGTTACTCACAGGGTGTGCCGGTGACTGAAGCTTTCTTT. Residues: CASSYSQGVPVTEAFF.

This chain links TRBV6-5 with TRBJ2-1, with 7 nucleotides matching TRBD1. This CDR3 is 13 amino acids long. Trimming took 4 bases from V and 5 from J; bases not matched to a gene: 2. Germline values: CDR1 MNHEY, CDR2 SVGAGI. This CDR3 reads CASSWDSHNEQFF. CDR3 DNA: TGTGCCAGCAGTTGGGACAGCCACAATGAGCAGTTCTTC.

The chain couples TRBV27 to TRBJ1-2; 12 bases are a match to TRBD1. Trimming removed 7 bases from V and 8 bases from J; junction bases left unmatched: 11. The V gene's germline CDR1 is MNHEY and CDR2 SMNVEV (reference sequence). This CDR3 comprises 15 residues. CDR3 DNA: TGTGCCAGCAAAGCTAGGGACAGGGGGCTCAGGGGCTACACCTTC. This translates into CASKARDRGLRGYTF.

The chain joins TRBV21-1 to TRBJ1-1; TRBD1 is the table's D call and was not checked against the DNA. TRBV21-1 is shown as a pseudogene. The CDR3 extends over 11 amino acids. The CDR3 DNA reads as TGTGCCAGCAGCAGGGACAGTGAAGCTTTCTTT. This codes for CASSRDSEAFF.

This clone was detected once. The rearrangement joins TRBV4-1 to TRBJ2-3; 16 bases map to TRBD2. Per germline, CDR1 MGHRA and CDR2 YSYEKL. The CDR3 covers 22 residues. Trimming removed 1 base from V and 2 bases from J; junction bases left unmatched: 15. The CDR3 region has the DNA TGCGCCAGCAGCCAAGTGAAGTGGGGCTCCGGGACTAGCGGGGGGGCCACAGATACGCAGTATTTT. It yields the protein CASSQVKWGSGTSGGATDTQYF.

This chain connects TRBV7-9 to TRBJ1-1, with 7 bases that match TRBD1. V was clipped by 5 bases and J by 1 base; unmatched bases: 7. The CDR3 has 15 amino acids. Germline V gene sequence: CDR1 SEHNR, CDR2 FQNEAQ (reference sequence). Here the CDR3 reads CASSPPTGSNTEAFF. CDR3 DNA sequence: TGTGCCAGCAGCCCGCCGACAGGGTCGAACACTGAAGCTTTCTTT. The full variable domain, completed using reference TRBV7-9 and TRBJ1-1, is DTGVSQNPRHKITKRGQNVTFRCDPISEHNRLYWYRQTLGQGPEFLTYFQNEAQLEKSRLLSDRFSAERPKGSFSTLEIQRTEQGDSAMYLCASSPPTGSNTEAFFGQGTRLTVV.

To note about this clone: A junction boundary mismatches the germline segment, possibly from a read error. The chain recombines TRBV7-7 with TRBJ2-1, with TRBD2 as a possible D gene (5 bases). The CDR3 is 13 residues long. Germline CDR1 and CDR2: SSHAT and FNYEAQ (reference sequence). The CDR3 DNA reads as TGTGCTAGCAGCTTAGACCGGGGCAATGAGCAGTTCTTC. Protein: CASSLDRGNEQFF.

V usage is TRBV14 and J usage is TRBJ1-1; the D is unclear. The CDR3 runs 16 residues. Trimming took off 5 bases at V and 0 bases at J, with 16 bases between the two ends. Germline V gives CDR1 SGHDN, CDR2 FVKESK. CDR3 coding DNA: TGTGCCAGCAGCTGCTCTCGAGGCGGCCTGAACACTGAAGCTTTCTTT. Translation: CASSCSRGGLNTEAFF.

The chain has TRBV11-1 and TRBJ2-7; D possibly corresponds to TRBD2 (6 bases). Germline V gene sequence: CDR1 SGHAT, CDR2 FQDESV (reference sequence). V was trimmed by 5 bases and J by 0 bases, leaving 17 bases between them. The CDR3 spans 16 residues. The CDR3 DNA reads TGTGCCAGCAGCATCGAAGTTGGGACTTCCTCCTACGAGCAGTACTTC. This codes for CASSIEVGTSSYEQYF. Full variable domain (missing parts from reference TRBV11-1 and TRBJ2-7): EAEVAQSPRYKITEKSQAVAFWCDPISGHATLYWYRQILGQGPELLVQFQDESVVDDSQLPKDRFSAERLKGVDSTLKIQPAELGDSAMYLCASSIEVGTSSYEQYFGPGTRLTVT.

V usage is TRBV7-9 and J usage is TRBJ2-7; possible D gene TRBD1, 5 bases. V lost 5 bases, J lost 2 bases, and 19 bases lay in between. The CDR3 runs to 16 residues. Germline CDR1 reads SEHNR; CDR2 reads FQNEAQ (reference sequence). The CDR3 region is CASSPPPGKGTYEQYF. The CDR3 DNA is TGTGCCAGCAGCCCCCCCCCAGGGAAAGGAACCTACGAGCAGTACTTC.